The TCR beta chain under discussion was sequenced for a study of identical twins. TCRdb re-called the 5' RACE reads with MiXCR, one entry per CDR3 protein. The sample consists of 400,000 to 550,000 distinct CDR3 sequences, 14% of them appearing once. General study findings and limits: Fewer insertions characterized abundant cord blood beta clonotypes, whereas memory repertoires showed none. Alpha sequences out of frame and shared by twins had excess low generation probability. Twins shared beta out-of-frame sequences in excess, but this excess was weaker.

Germline values: CDR1 SGHKS, CDR2 YYEKEE (reference sequence). V gave up 4 bases and J gave up 1 base, with 8 bases separating them. This CDR3 is 13 amino acids long. A few counts support this clonotype. Its specificity is unknown. This same sample was also part of a study on yellow fever vaccine responses in identical twins.

This receptor was identified in a woman aged 18 to 35 in good health. The chain employs TRBV5-5 and TRBJ2-5; perhaps TRBD1 as D (5 bases). Sequencing was performed on CD4+ T cells sorted from blood. CDR3 coding DNA: TGTGCCAGCAGCGTACAGGTCCAAGAGACCCAGTACTTC. Its translation is CASSVQVQETQYF.